This T cell receptor beta chain was profiled in a study of long-term antiretroviral therapy in people with HIV. Whole-study findings and limits: Narrower CDR3 length ranges marked HIV repertoires relative to controls.

A remark on this clone: Antigen unknown.

CDR1 and CDR2 (germline): SGDLS, YYNGEE. The V and J ends lost 1 base and 5 bases, in that order; junction bases with no gene match: 8. The CDR3 runs to 18 residues. Running of the v3.0 immunoSEQ assay took place at survey level. The data were produced by immunoSEQ multiplex PCR, yet TCRdb's version contains in-frame clones alone and is incomplete. Of around 7,000 clones listed, under 85% were seen once; the top ten hold 15% to 20%. Sequenced here: unsorted PBMCs, sampled 0.9 years before starting antiretroviral therapy. J is TRBJ2-1 and V is TRBV9, with 14 bases that match TRBD2. The source is a man in his forties with HIV. As DNA, the CDR3 is TGTGCCAGCAGCGTACTCCTCGGACTAGCGGGGGGAGACAATGAGCAGTTCTTC. It specifies CASSVLLGLAGGDNEQFF. The whole variable domain, remainder taken from reference TRBV9 and TRBJ2-1, is DSGVTQTPKHLITATGQRVTLRCSPRSGDLSVYWYQQSLDQGLQFLIQYYNGEERAKGNILERFSAQQFPDLHSELNLSSLELGDSALYFCASSVLLGLAGGDNEQFFGPGTRLTVL.